This T cell receptor (beta chain) was recovered during a study of T cell responses to AZD1222 COVID-19 vaccine. Study results and caveats: Breadth and depth of Spike-specific TCRs rose after two AZD1222 doses. Only a handful of people who got AZD1222 tested seropositive at baseline. Most donors were white British, females outnumbered males, and clonal diversity was possibly underestimated.

Details on this clone: The target antigen is unknown.

The table came from immunoSEQ multiplex PCR; TCRdb's copy has only in-frame clones and leaves some out. The sample has around 160,000 clones; around 88% are singletons. Germline CDR1 is SGHTA and CDR2 is FQGNSA. V was clipped by 7 bases and J by 7 bases; unmatched bases: 13. This CDR3 contains 16 residues. The specimen was peripheral blood, collected on day 0 of AZD1222 vaccination. The chain combines TRBV7-2 with TRBJ1-4; 9 positions match TRBD1. The receptor was derived from an adult in good health. The CDR3 DNA sequence: TGTGCCAGCACCTACACAGGGGGCGCAGGGGGTGAAAAACTGTTTTTT. Encoded protein: CASTYTGGAGGEKLFF.